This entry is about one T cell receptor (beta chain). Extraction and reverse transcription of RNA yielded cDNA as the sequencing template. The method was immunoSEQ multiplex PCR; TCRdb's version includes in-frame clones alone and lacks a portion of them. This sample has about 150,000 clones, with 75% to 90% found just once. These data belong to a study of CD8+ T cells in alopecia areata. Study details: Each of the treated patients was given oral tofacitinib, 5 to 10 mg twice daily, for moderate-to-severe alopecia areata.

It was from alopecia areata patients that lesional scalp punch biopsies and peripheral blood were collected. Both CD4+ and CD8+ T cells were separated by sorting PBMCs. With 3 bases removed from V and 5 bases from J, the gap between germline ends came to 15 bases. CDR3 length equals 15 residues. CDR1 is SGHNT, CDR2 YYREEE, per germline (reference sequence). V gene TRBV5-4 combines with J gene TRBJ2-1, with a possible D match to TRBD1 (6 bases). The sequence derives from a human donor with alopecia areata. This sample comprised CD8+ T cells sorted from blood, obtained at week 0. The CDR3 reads CASSWEGQWDNEQFF. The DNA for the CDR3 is TGTGCCAGCAGCTGGGAAGGACAGTGGGACAATGAGCAGTTCTTC. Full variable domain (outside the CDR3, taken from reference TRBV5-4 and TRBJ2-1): ETGVTQSPTHLIKTRGQQVTLRCSSQSGHNTVSWYQQALGQGPQFIFQYYREEENGRGNFPPRFSGLQFPNYSSELNVNALELDDSALYLCASSWEGQWDNEQFFGPGTRLTVL.